Below are 12 T cell receptor beta chains sequenced from a single sample in a study of blood T cell repertoires in COVID-19. Produced via immunoSEQ multiplex PCR; TCRdb's table is partial and in-frame only. The sample has about 120,000 clones; 80% to 90% are singletons. Sequencing was performed on peripheral blood. The receptors here all came from a woman aged 70-85 years with acute or convalescent COVID-19.

The V gene is TRBV5-1, the J gene TRBJ2-3, with 7 nucleotides matching TRBD1. Losses at the gene ends were 2 bases for V and 2 bases for J; bases not matched to a gene: 2. Germline-derived CDR1 and CDR2 are SGHRS and YFSETQ. This CDR3 spans 14 amino acids. CDR3 region: CASSLTGDTDTQYF. DNA for the CDR3: TGCGCCAGCAGCTTAACAGGGGACACAGATACGCAGTATTTT.

This clone has a handful of counts. The V call is TRBV28, the J call TRBJ2-7; D may be TRBD2 (7 bases). Germline V CDR1 and CDR2: MDHEN, SYDVKM. The germline V and J ends were trimmed by 8 bases and 3 bases, with 17 bases remaining between them. This CDR3 comprises 14 residues. CDR3 coding DNA: TGTGCCAGCGGGGGGGCGTTGGCTATCTACGAGCAGTACTTC. Protein product: CASGGALAIYEQYF. The entire variable domain, with the rest obtained from reference TRBV28 and TRBJ2-7, is as follows: DVKVTQSSRYLVKRTGEKVFLECVQDMDHENMFWYRQDPGLGLRLIYFSYDVKMKEKGDIPEGYSVSREKKERFSLILESASTNQTSMYLCASGGALAIYEQYFGPGTRLTVT.

The chain links TRBV7-2 to TRBJ2-7; D is ambiguous. The CDR3 runs 14 residues. V lost 2 bases and J lost 5, with 13 bases in between. The germline CDR1 and CDR2 sequences are SGHTA and FQGNSA. The CDR3 spells CASSLPLARNEQYF. In nucleotides, the CDR3 is TGTGCCAGCAGCTTACCGTTGGCTCGAAACGAGCAGTACTTC.

The V call is TRBV10-1, the J call TRBJ2-3, with TRBD2 matching 11 bases. The germline gives CDR1 WNHNN, CDR2 SYGVQD (reference sequence). The trim removed 0 bases at V and 4 bases at J, leaving 12 bases unmatched. The CDR3 is 19 amino acids. Here the CDR3 DNA reads TGCGCCAGCAGTGAGTCGTTGGTAGCGGGGGGGGGAGGCGCAGATACGCAGTATTTT. This encodes CASSESLVAGGGGADTQYF.

The rearrangement uses TRBV6-1 and TRBJ2-7, with 8 bases lining up with TRBD2. After removal of 2 bases from V and 3 bases from J, the junction contained 15 bases not matched to a gene. Looked up from germline, CDR1 is MNHNS and CDR2 is SASEGT. The length of the CDR3 is 18 residues. CDR3 residues: CASSEPSGAGGPIYEQYF. CDR3 nucleotides: TGTGCCAGCAGTGAACCCTCTGGCGCGGGGGGCCCGATCTACGAGCAGTACTTC.

V usage is TRBV28 and J usage is TRBJ2-7; D might be TRBD1 (5 bases). V was pared by 7 bases and J by 2 bases, with 15 bases between. Germline V gene data show CDR1 as MDHEN and CDR2 as SYDVKM. The CDR3 totals 14 residues. The CDR3 protein is CASTPPDRTYEQYF. The CDR3 region has the DNA TGTGCCAGCACCCCCCCCGACAGAACCTACGAGCAGTACTTC.

The rearrangement uses TRBV28 and TRBJ1-1; TRBD1 aligns across 11 bases. Trimming removed 5 bases from V and 1 base from J; junction bases left unmatched: 6. Per the germline V gene, CDR1 is MDHEN and CDR2 is SYDVKM. The CDR3 runs to 16 residues. The CDR3 loop reads CASSPPGQGGNTEAFF. The CDR3 coding sequence is TGTGCCAGCAGTCCGCCGGGACAGGGGGGGAACACTGAAGCTTTCTTT.

The chain carries TRBV29-1 and TRBJ1-1; D gene uncertain. Germline V lookup: CDR1 SQVTM, CDR2 ANQGSEA. The CDR3 extends over 14 amino acids. Trimming cost V 3 bases and J 3 bases, with 14 bases left between them. CDR3 region: CSVENVGSDTEAFF. In nucleotides, the CDR3 is TGCAGCGTTGAGAACGTGGGCTCGGACACTGAAGCTTTCTTT.

V is TRBV18 and J is TRBJ2-5; D is ambiguous. The CDR3 runs 13 residues. Germline-derived CDR1 and CDR2 are KGHSH and LQKENI. Trimming took off 2 bases at V and 1 base at J, with 5 bases between the two ends. CDR3: CASSPFVQETQYF. CDR3 bases: TGTGCCAGCTCACCATTCGTCCAAGAGACCCAGTACTTC.

V gene TRBV2 combines with J gene TRBJ1-2; TRBD1 matches 7 bases. This CDR3 is built from 14 residues. Germline values: CDR1 SNHLY, CDR2 FYNNEI. The trim removed 5 bases at V and 4 bases at J, leaving 7 bases unmatched. The CDR3 nucleotides are TGTGCCAGCAGTTCAGGGGGTTACGTCTATGGCTACACCTTC. Translation gives CASSSGGYVYGYTF.

The chain recombines TRBV2 with TRBJ1-1; 10 positions match TRBD1. Germline CDR1 and CDR2: SNHLY and FYNNEI. This CDR3 contains 12 residues. The CDR3 protein is CTWGQGPTEAFF. The CDR3 DNA follows: TGTACCTGGGGACAGGGGCCCACTGAAGCTTTCTTT.

Only one count was recorded for this clone. This chain links TRBV18 with TRBJ2-5, with D possibly TRBD2 on 6 matching bases. Germline V CDR1 and CDR2: KGHSH, LQKENI. This CDR3 has 16 amino acids. The V end lost 3 bases, the J end lost 4 bases, and 18 bases lay between the germline ends. Here the CDR3 DNA reads TGTGCCAGCTCACCCCGGGGGACTCCTGGGCTAGAGACCCAGTACTTC. It specifies CASSPRGTPGLETQYF.